This passage covers 4 T cell receptor beta chains from one sample sequenced in a study of T cells in Graves' hyperthyroidism and ophthalmopathy. Amplification yielded TCR beta CDR3 regions, with RNA transcripts as the source. The HTBI set primed first-round TCR CDR3 RT-PCR. TCRdb used MiXCR to reprocess the multiplex PCR reads, holding one entry per CDR3 protein. The repertoire includes nearly 600,000 distinct CDR3 sequences, about 14% of them detected once, and roughly 7.7% sits in the top ten. The sequenced material came from blood. These receptors came from a woman younger than 35 with Graves' ophthalmopathy.

This clonotype was detected only a few times. This chain joins TRBV7-9 and TRBJ1-4; D is perhaps TRBD1 (5 bases). V gave up 6 bases and J gave up 5 bases, with 16 bases separating them. The length of the CDR3 is 15 residues. Germline CDR1 and CDR2: SEHNR and FQNEAQ (reference sequence). CDR3 DNA sequence: TGTGCCAGCAGTCCTGCAGGGTGGGAGAATGAAAAACTGTTTTTT. Amino acids: CASSPAGWENEKLFF.

V gene TRBV5-5 combines with J gene TRBJ2-7, with D perhaps TRBD2 (9 bases). Trimming shortened V by 1 base and J by 1 base, and 24 bases separated the two germline ends. CDR3 length: 19 amino acids. CDR1 is SGHKS and CDR2 is YYEKEE in the germline V gene (reference sequence). As DNA, the CDR3 is TGTGCCAGCAGCTTGTCAGGGGGCCGTTTCAGCGGGAGGTCCTACGAGCAGTACTTC. Translated: CASSLSGGRFSGRSYEQYF.

This clonotype has more than one count but fewer than ten. CDR3 nucleotide sequence: TGTGCCAGCAGTTTGGCAGGGTATTCACCCCTCCACTTT. Its translation is CASSLAGYSPLHF. The V and J genes are TRBV27 and TRBJ1-6; D is perhaps TRBD1 (5 bases). Germline V gives CDR1 MNHEY, CDR2 SMNVEV (reference sequence). The CDR3 covers 13 residues. V dropped 3 bases and J dropped 8 bases, with 8 bases sitting between them.

This clonotype was seen ten or more times. The V and J genes are TRBV15 and TRBJ1-2, with TRBD1 as a possible D gene (5 bases). Germline V gene sequence: CDR1 LNHNV, CDR2 YYDKDF (reference sequence). With 5 bases removed from V and 4 bases from J, the gap between germline ends came to 14 bases. The CDR3 contains 14 residues. In DNA, the CDR3 is TGTGCCACCAGCCGACAGTGGGCACTCTATGGCTACACCTTC. Translating gives CATSRQWALYGYTF.